This T cell receptor beta chain was captured by sequencing in a study of blood T cells in healthy people across ages. As for the study in general: About one barcoded beta molecule per two T cells came from capture by template switching.

Combining a sample-barcoded 5' primer with a J-beta primer mix, a second PCR ran for roughly 7 to 11 cycles. A template-switch adaptor with 12 random nucleotides tagged each cDNA molecule. TCRdb fed the 5' RACE reads into MiXCR, producing one record per CDR3 protein. The profile shows about 800,000 distinct CDR3 sequences, nearly 60% of them singletons. The study drew donors from healthy Caucasian individuals in Russia aged roughly 6 to 90. V shed 1 base and J shed 6 bases, with 13 bases lying between them. The V gene's germline CDR1 is SGHTA and CDR2 FQGNSA. CDR3 length equals 15 residues. This sequence originates from a man in his thirties or forties in good health. Source material: blood. The chain couples TRBV7-2 to TRBJ1-5; maybe TRBD1 (5 bases). In nucleotides, the CDR3 is TGTGCCAGCAGCTTAGAGCAGGGCTACGGTCAGCCCCAGCATTTT. It specifies CASSLEQGYGQPQHF.